A single sample is the source of the 26 T cell receptor beta chains below, sequenced in a study of cytomegalovirus exposure and HLA in healthy donors. 13 Jbeta primers and 60 Vbeta primers were used for the PCR. Profiling relied on immunoSEQ multiplex PCR, and the TCRdb table lists in-frame clones only, not all of them. The repertoire consists of around 130,000 clones, with approximately 84% occurring once and the leading ten covering approximately 1.7%. Input material: PBMCs. The receptor source for this set is a woman between 35 and 50 years old in good health and CMV-seronegative.

The table lists this clone with a count of one. At one end the junction does not follow the germline gene, possibly because of a read error. In nucleotides, the CDR3 is TGTGCCAGCAGTTTAAGCAGGGCGGAGACCCGGTACTTC. Protein: CASSLSRAETRYF. The chain links TRBV27 to TRBJ2-5; tentatively, D is TRBD1 (5 bases). Germline CDR1 is MNHEY and CDR2 is SMNVEV (reference sequence). The CDR3 covers 13 residues.

CDR3 in amino acids: CASSLPQSNNSPLHF. CDR3 in DNA: TGTGCCAGCAGCCTTCCACAGTCTAATAATTCACCCCTCCACTTT. The chain links TRBV28 to TRBJ1-6; D is unresolved. This CDR3 comprises 15 residues. The V gene lost 6 bases and the J gene lost 5 bases, with 14 bases spanning the gap. Germline V CDR1 and CDR2: MDHEN, SYDVKM.

The genes are TRBV28 and TRBJ2-3, with TRBD2 as a possible D gene (5 bases). The germline V gene has CDR1 MDHEN and CDR2 SYDVKM. V lost 7 bases and J lost 5, with 7 bases in between. There are 11 residues in the CDR3. This CDR3 reads CASMEVDTQYF. The DNA for the CDR3 is TGTGCCAGCATGGAGGTAGATACGCAGTATTTT.

This chain uses TRBV2 with TRBJ2-1; TRBD2 is a possible D gene (5 bases). V was trimmed by 5 bases and J by 7 bases, leaving 6 bases between them. This CDR3 region has 11 residues. Germline V lookup: CDR1 SNHLY, CDR2 FYNNEI. CDR3 loop: CASSPGNEQFF. As DNA, the CDR3 is TGTGCCAGCAGTCCGGGGAATGAGCAGTTCTTC.

The gene calls are TRBV11-3 and TRBJ2-1; 7 nucleotides agree with TRBD1. The CDR3 covers 16 residues. The germline CDR1 and CDR2 sequences are SGHNT and YENEEA. The V and J ends lost 0 bases and 7 bases, in that order; junction bases with no gene match: 9. This CDR3 reads CASSLDHQGGINEQFF. The DNA for the CDR3 is TGTGCCAGCAGCTTAGACCACCAAGGGGGCATAAATGAGCAGTTCTTC.

In its sample, this clone was seen a few times. The chain employs TRBV6-1 and TRBJ2-7, with 7 nucleotides matching TRBD2. The CDR3 spans 11 residues. The junction had 5 bases not matched to a gene; V was cut back by 11 bases and J by 4 bases. Germline CDR1 and CDR2: MNHNS and SASEGT. For the CDR3, the DNA is TGTGCCGTCCTACTAGCGTACGAGCAGTACTTC. This translates into CAVLLAYEQYF.

J is TRBJ2-7 and V is TRBV6-1; 7 bases agree with TRBD1. Germline trimming cut 1 base from V and 3 bases from J; bases unmatched to any gene: 9. There are 16 residues in the CDR3. The germline gives CDR1 MNHNS, CDR2 SASEGT. The CDR3 coding sequence is TGTGCCAGCAGTGAAGGGGGGACAGCCCGCCTCTACGAGCAGTACTTC. Translating it yields CASSEGGTARLYEQYF.

The chain links TRBV30 to TRBJ2-3, with 9 bases aligning to TRBD2. The junction had 5 bases not matched to a gene; V was cut back by 2 bases and J by 2 bases. The CDR3 runs to 15 residues. CDR1 and CDR2 (germline): GTSNPN, SVGIG (reference sequence). CDR3 in DNA: TGTGCCTGGAGTAGAGCGGGGGGATTCACAGATACGCAGTATTTT. Translating it yields CAWSRAGGFTDTQYF.

The rearrangement links TRBV28 to TRBJ1-1; the D gene is possibly TRBD1 (5 bases). The V end was cut by 1 base, the J end by 11 bases, with 11 bases between. Per the germline V gene, CDR1 is MDHEN and CDR2 is SYDVKM. The CDR3 length is 12 residues. The CDR3: CASSLLGGAAFF. The CDR3 coding sequence is TGTGCCAGCAGTTTATTGGGGGGAGCGGCTTTCTTT.

The rearrangement joins TRBV27 to TRBJ1-1; D is possibly TRBD1 (6 bases). Trimming took 1 base from V and 11 from J, leaving 14 bases between them. Germline CDR1 and CDR2: MNHEY and SMNVEV (reference sequence). CDR3 length: 13 amino acids. The CDR3 sequence is CASSLWAGGRAFF. The CDR3 nucleotides are TGTGCCAGCAGTTTATGGGCGGGGGGGCGGGCTTTCTTT.

The J gene is TRBJ1-1, the V gene TRBV9; D is uncertain. V shed 1 base and J shed 1 base, with 5 bases lying between them. The CDR3 covers 13 residues. Looked up from germline, CDR1 is SGDLS and CDR2 is YYNGEE. In nucleotides, the CDR3 is TGTGCCAGCAGCGTAAGAGCGAACACTGAAGCTTTCTTT. Amino acid sequence: CASSVRANTEAFF.

V and J are TRBV18 and TRBJ2-2; 8 nucleotides line up with TRBD1. V dropped 2 bases and J dropped 2; count of bases not matched to a gene: 10. The CDR3 loop spans 18 amino acids. Germline CDR1 is KGHSH and CDR2 is LQKENI. The CDR3 DNA reads as TGTGCCAGCTCACCAAGGACAGGGCGGGGATCTAACACCGGGGAGCTGTTTTTT. Protein: CASSPRTGRGSNTGELFF.

The chain recombines TRBV11-1 with TRBJ1-1, with 9 bases fitting TRBD1. Looked up from germline, CDR1 is SGHAT and CDR2 is FQDESV (reference sequence). The V segment lost 5 bases and the J segment 1 base; nucleotides outside the gene matches: 11. The CDR3 has 17 amino acids. The CDR3 DNA is TGTGCCAGCAGCAAGACAGGGGGTAGGCTAGGGAACACTGAAGCTTTCTTT. Its translation is CASSKTGGRLGNTEAFF.

The chain links TRBV5-1 to TRBJ2-1, with 9 bases aligning to TRBD2. The CDR3 extends over 15 amino acids. With 1 base clipped from V and 4 bases from J, the junction kept 3 bases outside the gene matches. CDR1 and CDR2 from the germline V gene are SGHRS and YFSETQ. CDR3 region: CASSLSAGGYNEQFF. In DNA, the CDR3 is TGCGCCAGCAGCTTGTCAGCGGGGGGTTACAATGAGCAGTTCTTC.

The J gene is TRBJ1-2, the V gene TRBV6-5, with 8 nucleotides matching TRBD1. The trim removed 4 bases at V and 8 bases at J, leaving 3 bases unmatched. The V gene's germline CDR1 is MNHEY and CDR2 SVGAGI. The CDR3 is made up of 12 amino acids. The CDR3 protein is CASSSDREGYTF. CDR3 DNA: TGTGCCAGCAGTTCGGACAGGGAAGGCTACACCTTC.

The gene calls are TRBV2 and TRBJ2-7; 9 nucleotides match TRBD2. Germline CDR1 is SNHLY and CDR2 is FYNNEI. The CDR3 runs 15 residues. V shed 6 bases and J 4 bases; nucleotides not matched to a gene: 10. The CDR3 DNA sequence: TGTGCCAGCAGGATTAGCGGGAGTTCGTTTTACGAGCAGTACTTC. Protein product: CASRISGSSFYEQYF.

This chain connects TRBV28 to TRBJ1-1; a possible D gene is TRBD1 (6 bases). Germline assignment: CDR1 MDHEN and CDR2 SYDVKM. There are 19 residues in the CDR3. Between the trimmed V and J ends, which lost 4 bases and 4 bases, there was a span of 28 bases. The CDR3 is CASSWPEFGGPVDTTEAFF. The CDR3 DNA reads TGTGCCAGCAGTTGGCCCGAGTTCGGGGGGCCGGTGGATACCACTGAAGCTTTCTTT.

CDR3 coding DNA: TGTGCCAGCAGCTCCCGGACAGACCCAGAACAAGCTTTCTTT. This translates into CASSSRTDPEQAFF. This chain uses TRBV5-4 with TRBJ1-1, with D possibly being TRBD1 (6 bases). Trimming stripped 3 bases from V and 9 bases from J, with 18 bases between. CDR1 and CDR2 (germline): SGHNT, YYREEE (reference sequence). This CDR3 comprises 14 residues.

This chain links TRBV10-3 with TRBJ1-6; 8 positions agree with TRBD1. V gave up 3 bases and J gave up 1 base; unmatched junction bases: 5. The CDR3 is 17 residues long. In germline, CDR1 is ENHRY, CDR2 SYGVKD. CDR3 in amino acids: CAISDEQGVSYNSPLHF. The CDR3 region has the DNA TGTGCCATCAGTGATGAACAGGGGGTGTCCTATAATTCACCCCTCCACTTT.

This clone is a singleton in its sample. This chain joins TRBV5-1 and TRBJ2-1, with D unresolved. Trimming took 7 bases from V and 3 from J, leaving 17 bases between them. This CDR3 has 15 amino acids. Germline-derived CDR1 and CDR2 are SGHRS and YFSETQ. The CDR3 DNA reads as TGCGCCAGCTCACCTAGTGGCTCTTACTACAATGAGCAGTTCTTC. This gives the protein CASSPSGSYYNEQFF.

J is TRBJ2-7 and V is TRBV6-6, with 10 bases aligning to TRBD1. Trimming took 7 bases from V and 5 from J; bases not matched to a gene: 11. Germline V CDR1 and CDR2: MNHNY, SVGAGI (reference sequence). CDR3 length equals 15 residues. CDR3 DNA: TGTGCCAGCAATGACAGGGGGCGCCGGGCAGACGAGCAGTACTTC. As protein: CASNDRGRRADEQYF.

The chain links TRBV27 to TRBJ2-3; perhaps TRBD1 as D (6 bases). The CDR3 has 15 residues. Trimming shortened V by 4 bases and J by 2 bases, and 13 bases separated the two germline ends. CDR1 and CDR2 (germline): MNHEY, SMNVEV (reference sequence). As DNA, the CDR3 is TGTGCCAGCAGTTCCCGTCGGGACAACACAGATACGCAGTATTTT. This encodes CASSSRRDNTDTQYF.

V is TRBV2 and J is TRBJ2-1; 14 bases align to TRBD2. V shed 5 bases and J 2 bases; nucleotides not matched to a gene: 2. The germline CDR1 and CDR2 sequences are SNHLY and FYNNEI. The CDR3 runs 16 residues. CDR3 DNA sequence: TGTGCCAGCAGTCCGACTAGCGGGGGGGCCTACAATGAGCAGTTCTTC. Translated, it gives CASSPTSGGAYNEQFF.

The chain uses TRBV27 and TRBJ1-6; a weak D match, TRBD1 (6 bases). CDR1 is MNHEY and CDR2 is SMNVEV in the germline V gene (reference sequence). The CDR3 totals 16 residues. V lost 5 bases to trimming and J lost 8 bases, with 19 bases between them. CDR3 DNA: TGTGCCAGCAGTCCAGCTTTTGGAGGGGGGGATTCACCCCTCCACTTT. This sequence encodes CASSPAFGGGDSPLHF.

This clone turned up a few times. The rearrangement uses TRBV28 and TRBJ2-7; 9 nucleotides agree with TRBD1. The CDR3 is 14 amino acids. Germline loops: CDR1 MDHEN, CDR2 SYDVKM. V shed 5 bases and J 3 bases; nucleotides not matched to a gene: 5. For the CDR3, the DNA is TGTGCCAGCAGTCCGACAGGGGGTAACTACGAGCAGTACTTC. This sequence encodes CASSPTGGNYEQYF.

This chain joins TRBV29-1 and TRBJ1-2; the D is unclear. The V gene's germline CDR1 is SQVTM and CDR2 ANQGSEA. V was clipped by 1 base and J by 6 bases, with 6 bases between them. The length of the CDR3 is 11 residues. This CDR3 reads CSVEGRNGYTF. DNA for the CDR3: TGCAGCGTTGAAGGCAGAAATGGCTACACCTTC. The full variable domain, completed using reference TRBV29-1 and TRBJ1-2, is SAVISQKPSRDICQRGTSLTIQCQVDSQVTMMFWYRQQPGQSLTLIATANQGSEATYESGFVIDKFPISRPNLTFSTLTVSNMSPEDSSIYLCSVEGRNGYTFGSGTRLTVV.